The rows below give T cell receptor beta chains drawn from one sample of a study of cytomegalovirus exposure and HLA in healthy donors. This table comes from immunoSEQ multiplex PCR, and its TCRdb copy is limited to in-frame clones, with some not included. The sample consists of more than 95,000 clones, roughly a tenth of them appearing once. Specimen: PBMCs. Receptors originate from a woman under 30 in good health and CMV-seropositive. Each CDR3 is given with its conserved first and last residue. The D gene is left open where the match is weak.

CASRSHNIMGGYTF	TRBV6-5	TRBJ1-2	.
CASGGPGQLYNEQFF	TRBV7-9	TRBJ2-1	.
CASEKGQRRHEQFF	TRBV11-2	TRBJ2-1	.
CASSHLGGQVENQPQHF	TRBV4-1	TRBJ1-5	TRBD1
CASSFTGTNYGYTF	TRBV6-6	TRBJ1-2	.
CASSLAWGAEDGYTF	TRBV7-9	TRBJ1-2	.
CAWGGLRTSGTGDTQYF	TRBV30	TRBJ2-3	TRBD2
CASSLNRGGDYGYTF	TRBV4-1	TRBJ1-2	TRBD1
CASSLRLTDTQYF	TRBV7-8	TRBJ2-3	.
CASSFRGVYEQYF	TRBV28	TRBJ2-7	TRBD2
CASNPGVLAEDTQYF	TRBV19	TRBJ2-3	.
CASSTAYMNTEAFF	TRBV7-9	TRBJ1-1	.
CASSQGAGERWETQYF	TRBV4-1	TRBJ2-5	TRBD2
CASSLGLDSPLHF	TRBV5-5	TRBJ1-6	.
CASSYSQGTLSTIYF	TRBV6-5	TRBJ1-3	TRBD1
CASSQPFDSPHLEQYF	TRBV18	TRBJ2-7	.
CASSSQQGTQPQHF	TRBV28	TRBJ1-5	.
CASMAGPGNTIYF	TRBV2	TRBJ1-3	.
CASSEAVERSYNSPLHF	TRBV25-1	TRBJ1-6	.
CASSGPGQSRYEQYF	TRBV7-9	TRBJ2-7	TRBD1
CASSELAGVSYEQFF	TRBV7-3	TRBJ2-1	TRBD2
CASSFITSLFSTGNTIYF	TRBV7-8	TRBJ1-3	.
CASSVGNLGNTEAFF	TRBV9	TRBJ1-1	.
CASSLGRSGELFF	TRBV27	TRBJ2-2	.
CASSPTAIPGETQYF	TRBV5-1	TRBJ2-5	.
CASSPLENTGELFF	TRBV18	TRBJ2-2	.
CAISDGTVAGDEQFF	TRBV10-3	TRBJ2-1	.
CASRDSPTDTQYF	TRBV19	TRBJ2-3	TRBD1
CASSFSPGMSNQPQHF	TRBV28	TRBJ1-5	.
CASSFRTKGLGEQFF	TRBV13	TRBJ2-1	.
CAWTRTESSYEQYF	TRBV30	TRBJ2-7	.
CATSYTWTSSYEQYF	TRBV27	TRBJ2-7	TRBD2
CASSSYRDYLYNEQFF	TRBV5-8	TRBJ2-1	TRBD2
CASSHKTSGSWEQYF	TRBV4-1	TRBJ2-5	TRBD2
CASSHTDSYEQYF	TRBV4-1	TRBJ2-7	.
CASSHGTGTFLSSNQPQHF	TRBV19	TRBJ1-5	TRBD1
CASSFRSSSYEQYF	TRBV13	TRBJ2-7	.
CASSLAWQAGTEAFF	TRBV4-1	TRBJ1-1	.
CASSSSSGTYEQYF	TRBV5-4	TRBJ2-7	TRBD2
CASSRESYQPQHF	TRBV27	TRBJ1-5	.
CARTGGAGPMNTEAFF	TRBV19	TRBJ1-1	TRBD1
CASSLAGGEGANVLTF	TRBV28	TRBJ2-6	TRBD1
CASSARGNYEQYF	TRBV2	TRBJ2-7	.
CASRPGTDYGYTF	TRBV28	TRBJ1-2	TRBD1
CASSSDSAGLGNTIYF	TRBV28	TRBJ1-3	.
CASSYTGLEAFF	TRBV6-6	TRBJ1-1	.
CASSQDRTSGRAQYF	TRBV4-1	TRBJ2-7	TRBD2
CASSPITSKNIQYF	TRBV18	TRBJ2-4	.
CASSLGGGRTDTQYF	TRBV7-6	TRBJ2-3	TRBD1
CASSVGRGRIDTQYF	TRBV9	TRBJ2-3	TRBD1
CASSGQAGAYNEQFF	TRBV5-6	TRBJ2-1	.
CASSPSTSGRSDTQYF	TRBV5-1	TRBJ2-3	TRBD2
CASSLSQSSRNEQYF	TRBV7-8	TRBJ2-7	.
CASSSSGPYNEQFF	TRBV11-2	TRBJ2-1	TRBD2
CASSLVGTSGQETQYF	TRBV11-3	TRBJ2-5	TRBD2
CASSRPQAFF	TRBV5-8	TRBJ1-1	.
CASSHRDRGEKLFF	TRBV18	TRBJ1-4	TRBD1
CASTRSVAGELFF	TRBV6-5	TRBJ2-2	.